The T cell receptor beta chain under discussion was sequenced for a study of T cell clones after liver transplantation. The wider study: Three of eight recipients were HCV-positive; others had non-autoimmune, non-viral indications. Tolerant meant at least one year fully off immunosuppression without liver enzymes above twice normal.

Sorting of unstimulated PBMCs yielded separate CD3+CD4+ and CD3+CD8+ fractions. The length of the CDR3 is 15 residues. Trimming at V came to 5 bases and at J to 2 bases, leaving 5 bases not matched to a gene. Per germline, CDR1 SEHNR and CDR2 FQNEAQ (reference sequence). Here immunoSEQ multiplex PCR was the method, and the copy in TCRdb shows in-frame clones only, minus some. Of roughly 100,000 clones listed, 75% to 85% were seen once; the top ten hold 0.8% to 1%. The source material was CD4+ T cells from blood, sampled before liver transplant. The sequence derives from a human donor who received a liver transplant. The chain has TRBV7-9 and TRBJ1-2; 10 nucleotides agree with TRBD1. CDR3 sequence reads: CASSPSTGGNYGYTF. The CDR3 DNA sequence: TGTGCCAGCAGCCCCTCGACAGGGGGCAACTATGGCTACACCTTC.